Described below is a single T cell receptor (beta chain) sequence and its context. Its antigen remains unidentified. Per-nucleotide qualities are absent, and no much larger clonotype sits a single base away. Library creation used the immunoSEQ multiplex PCR assay. As for the authors' bioinformatics: To diagnose cytomegalovirus status from the catalog of TCR beta chain sequences, a statistical classification framework was built. This immuneACCESS table, as held by TCRdb, lists in-frame sequences with V and J called but not all clones. Of the missing ones, under half trace to an unresolved V gene in checked studies; the others have no known cause. Clone size and the V and J calls come from that table; the DNA yielded D and trimming. Recorded for this sample are 75,000 to 100,000 clones; roughly 96% of them occurred a single time. The top ten hold about 0.8% of the sample. The germline V gene sets CDR1 to SGHRS and CDR2 to YFSETQ. From cysteine to phenylalanine, the CDR3 is 18 amino acids long. The sequence is cut down to CDR3 DNA, 54 bases in frame from base 1. V and J are truncated by 8 bases and 0 bases respectively, leaving an intervening sequence of 25 bases.

The entry originates in a study of cytomegalovirus exposure and HLA in healthy donors (dated by TCRdb to about 2017). Turning to the overall study: The roughly 670 repertoires of the first cohort and the roughly 110 validation repertoires were produced on the same platform, according to a later analysis. The aim of the study was to test whether cataloging public T cell receptors could identify signatures of past pathogen exposure. Along with the approximately 670-subject first cohort, a separate validation cohort of over a hundred different subjects was used. High-throughput TCR immunosequencing, statistical association of individual TCRs with disease status, and machine learning were combined to predict cytomegalovirus infection status.

On the study overall, not on this receptor specifically: The validation cohort had no HLA typing available for a later analysis, so co-occurrence within that cohort was assessed over all 130 or so repertoires. Three of the identified cytomegalovirus-associated TCR beta chains were confirmed in vitro to be specific for cytomegalovirus antigens. Subsequent analysis determined that TCRs grouped into clusters in the first cohort also showed a tendency toward co-occurrence across the 90 to 150 validation repertoires, and approximately 94% of cluster scores exceeded 0. Cytomegalovirus status was reported to be diagnosed by the classifier with high specificity and sensitivity in both the original and validation cohorts. Most TCR sequences were seen in very few donors, while some public TCRs were found in many individuals. A total of about 180 TCR beta chains were listed by the study as associated with cytomegalovirus. The authors suggested that the approach could potentially be extended to other disease states and immunological phenotypes.

The donors were included in the validation cohort of roughly 130 subjects, a group kept apart from the approximately 670-subject first cohort. Sequenced material: PBMCs. This sequence originates from a young man in good health and CMV-seronegative. The rearrangement combines TRBV5-1 with TRBJ2-3, with TRBD2 tentatively as D gene (6 bases match). At the DNA level, the sequence is TGCGCCAGTAACAAATTCGACGGGACTCAACTAAGCACAGATACGCAGTATTTT. Translated, this is CASNKFDGTQLSTDTQYF. Joined to the reference TRBV5-1 and TRBJ2-3 proteins, this CDR3 gives the full variable domain: KAGVTQTPRYLIKTRGQQVTLSCSPISGHRSVSWYQQTPGQGLQFLFEYFSETQRNKGNFPGRFSGRQFSNSRSEMNVSTLELGDSALYLCASNKFDGTQLSTDTQYFGPGTRLTVL.